These T cell receptor beta chains were read from a single sample in a study of graft-versus-host responses after intestinal transplantation. Here immunoSEQ multiplex PCR was the method, and the copy in TCRdb shows in-frame clones only, minus some. The sample lists more than 85,000 clones, approximately 92% occurring once. Their antigens remain unidentified. Here the sequenced sample was unstimulated CD8+ T cells sorted from spleen or lymph node cells, taken before intestinal transplant. The source is a human donor who received an intestinal transplant. The CDR3 runs from the conserved cysteine through the conserved F or W. A D gene is named only where the DNA matches it firmly. Clone size is shown for a subset of rows, as once, few, many or a class of expanded clone.

D: -; size: once; J: TRBJ1-5; V: TRBV23-1; CDR3: CASSQVSSDQPQHF; DNA: TGCGCCAGCAGTCAGGTAAGTTCCGATCAGCCCCAGCATTTT
D: -; size: -; J: TRBJ1-1; V: TRBV5-4; CDR3: CASSLGAGEAFF; DNA: TGTGCCAGCAGCTTGGGGGCGGGGGAAGCTTTCTTT
D: -; size: -; J: TRBJ1-2; V: TRBV7-9; CDR3: CASSLVGGGDGYTF; DNA: TGTGCCAGCAGCCTCGTGGGTGGAGGGGATGGCTACACCTTC
D: -; size: -; J: TRBJ2-7; V: TRBV4-1; CDR3: CASSQTGFYEQYF; DNA: TGCGCCAGCAGCCAAACAGGCTTCTACGAGCAGTACTTC
D: -; size: -; J: TRBJ2-7; V: TRBV7-3; CDR3: CASSLTTSYEQYF; DNA: TGTGCCAGCAGCTTAACAACCTCCTACGAGCAGTACTTC
D: -; size: -; J: TRBJ1-1; V: TRBV4-1; CDR3: CASSQDLGGTEAFF; DNA: TGCGCCAGCAGCCAAGATTTAGGGGGCACTGAAGCTTTCTTT
D: TRBD2; size: -; J: TRBJ2-2; V: TRBV6-1; CDR3: CASSQLAVSGELFF; DNA: TGTGCCAGCAGTCAGCTAGCGGTGTCCGGGGAGCTGTTTTTT
D: -; size: -; J: TRBJ1-2; V: TRBV7-9; CDR3: CASTADGYYGYTF; DNA: TGTGCCAGCACGGCAGATGGGTACTATGGCTACACCTTC
D: -; size: -; J: TRBJ1-1; V: TRBV27; CDR3: CASSNRALSGLRRTEAFF; DNA: TGTGCCAGCAGTAACAGGGCCCTTTCGGGATTGCGTCGCACTGAAGCTTTCTTT
D: -; size: -; J: TRBJ2-7; V: TRBV9; CDR3: CASSVGSENYEQYF; DNA: TGTGCCAGCAGCGTAGGGAGTGAGAACTACGAGCAGTACTTC
D: -; size: few; J: TRBJ2-3; V: TRBV7-9; CDR3: CASSFGGFGTDTQYF; DNA: TGTGCCAGCAGCTTTGGGGGATTTGGCACAGATACGCAGTATTTT
D: -; size: -; J: TRBJ1-3; V: TRBV28; CDR3: CASSQDRFLNTIYF; DNA: TGTGCCAGCAGCCAAGACAGGTTCCTTAACACCATATATTTT
D: -; size: -; J: TRBJ1-2; V: TRBV10-1; CDR3: CASSTSPSDGYTF; DNA: TGCGCCAGCAGTACGAGCCCCAGCGATGGCTACACCTTC
D: -; size: -; J: TRBJ2-2; V: TRBV28; CDR3: CASSLTGITGELFF; DNA: TGTGCCAGCAGTTTGACGGGGATCACCGGGGAGCTGTTTTTT
D: -; size: -; J: TRBJ1-1; V: TRBV27; CDR3: CASYTNTEAFF; DNA: TGTGCCAGTTATACAAACACTGAAGCTTTCTTT
D: -; size: -; J: TRBJ2-7; V: TRBV5-1; CDR3: CASSHEQKEYEQYF; DNA: TGCGCCAGCAGCCACGAACAGAAGGAGTACGAGCAGTACTTC
D: -; size: -; J: TRBJ2-3; V: TRBV23-1; CDR3: CASSQSSEVGVFTDTQYF; DNA: TGCGCCAGCAGTCAATCCAGCGAGGTTGGAGTATTCACAGATACGCAGTATTTT
D: -; size: -; J: TRBJ2-7; V: TRBV5-5; CDR3: CASSLWTASSYEQYF; DNA: TGTGCCAGCAGCTTGTGGACAGCAAGTTCCTACGAGCAGTACTTC
D: -; size: -; J: TRBJ1-1; V: TRBV2; CDR3: CASSEQALNTEAFF; DNA: TGTGCCAGCAGTGAGCAGGCCCTGAACACTGAAGCTTTCTTT
D: -; size: -; J: TRBJ1-3; V: TRBV11-2; CDR3: CASSLGSSGNTIYF; DNA: TGTGCCAGCAGCTTAGGTAGCTCTGGAAACACCATATATTTT